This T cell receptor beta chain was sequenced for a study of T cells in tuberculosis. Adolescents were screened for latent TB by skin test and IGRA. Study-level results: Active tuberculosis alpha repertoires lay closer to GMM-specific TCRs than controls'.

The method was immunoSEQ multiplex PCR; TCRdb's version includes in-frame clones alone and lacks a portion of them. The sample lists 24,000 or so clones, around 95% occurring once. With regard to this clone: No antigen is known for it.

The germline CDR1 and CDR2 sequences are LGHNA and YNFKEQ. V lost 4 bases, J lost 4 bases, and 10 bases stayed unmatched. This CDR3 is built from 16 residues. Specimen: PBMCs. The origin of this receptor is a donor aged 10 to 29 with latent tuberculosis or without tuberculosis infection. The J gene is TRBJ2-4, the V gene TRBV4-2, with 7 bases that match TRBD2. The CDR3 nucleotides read TGTGCCAGCAGCCCCGGGGGGTCTAGCGTTAAAAACATTCAGTACTTC. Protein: CASSPGGSSVKNIQYF.